This T cell receptor (beta chain) was retrieved from a study of beta chain features in type 1 diabetes. The study reverse transcribed the entire isolated RNA, so it sequenced expressed TCRB transcripts. Using immunoSEQ multiplex PCR, the repertoire was profiled, and TCRdb retains in-frame clones only, with some absent. The sample has 970,000 or so clones; 17% are singletons. J lost 0 bases, V lost 7 bases, and 14 bases had no gene match. The V gene's germline CDR1 is MDHEN and CDR2 SYDVKM. The CDR3 totals 17 residues. The sequence was obtained from a woman in her late teens or twenties in good health. Sequences were obtained from naive CD4+ T cells from blood. The chain joins TRBV28 to TRBJ1-2; 7 bases match TRBD1. CDR3 DNA: TGTGCCAGCAACAGAGGGGGCGGGGGTATAACTAACTATGGCTACACCTTC. Its translation: CASNRGGGGITNYGYTF.